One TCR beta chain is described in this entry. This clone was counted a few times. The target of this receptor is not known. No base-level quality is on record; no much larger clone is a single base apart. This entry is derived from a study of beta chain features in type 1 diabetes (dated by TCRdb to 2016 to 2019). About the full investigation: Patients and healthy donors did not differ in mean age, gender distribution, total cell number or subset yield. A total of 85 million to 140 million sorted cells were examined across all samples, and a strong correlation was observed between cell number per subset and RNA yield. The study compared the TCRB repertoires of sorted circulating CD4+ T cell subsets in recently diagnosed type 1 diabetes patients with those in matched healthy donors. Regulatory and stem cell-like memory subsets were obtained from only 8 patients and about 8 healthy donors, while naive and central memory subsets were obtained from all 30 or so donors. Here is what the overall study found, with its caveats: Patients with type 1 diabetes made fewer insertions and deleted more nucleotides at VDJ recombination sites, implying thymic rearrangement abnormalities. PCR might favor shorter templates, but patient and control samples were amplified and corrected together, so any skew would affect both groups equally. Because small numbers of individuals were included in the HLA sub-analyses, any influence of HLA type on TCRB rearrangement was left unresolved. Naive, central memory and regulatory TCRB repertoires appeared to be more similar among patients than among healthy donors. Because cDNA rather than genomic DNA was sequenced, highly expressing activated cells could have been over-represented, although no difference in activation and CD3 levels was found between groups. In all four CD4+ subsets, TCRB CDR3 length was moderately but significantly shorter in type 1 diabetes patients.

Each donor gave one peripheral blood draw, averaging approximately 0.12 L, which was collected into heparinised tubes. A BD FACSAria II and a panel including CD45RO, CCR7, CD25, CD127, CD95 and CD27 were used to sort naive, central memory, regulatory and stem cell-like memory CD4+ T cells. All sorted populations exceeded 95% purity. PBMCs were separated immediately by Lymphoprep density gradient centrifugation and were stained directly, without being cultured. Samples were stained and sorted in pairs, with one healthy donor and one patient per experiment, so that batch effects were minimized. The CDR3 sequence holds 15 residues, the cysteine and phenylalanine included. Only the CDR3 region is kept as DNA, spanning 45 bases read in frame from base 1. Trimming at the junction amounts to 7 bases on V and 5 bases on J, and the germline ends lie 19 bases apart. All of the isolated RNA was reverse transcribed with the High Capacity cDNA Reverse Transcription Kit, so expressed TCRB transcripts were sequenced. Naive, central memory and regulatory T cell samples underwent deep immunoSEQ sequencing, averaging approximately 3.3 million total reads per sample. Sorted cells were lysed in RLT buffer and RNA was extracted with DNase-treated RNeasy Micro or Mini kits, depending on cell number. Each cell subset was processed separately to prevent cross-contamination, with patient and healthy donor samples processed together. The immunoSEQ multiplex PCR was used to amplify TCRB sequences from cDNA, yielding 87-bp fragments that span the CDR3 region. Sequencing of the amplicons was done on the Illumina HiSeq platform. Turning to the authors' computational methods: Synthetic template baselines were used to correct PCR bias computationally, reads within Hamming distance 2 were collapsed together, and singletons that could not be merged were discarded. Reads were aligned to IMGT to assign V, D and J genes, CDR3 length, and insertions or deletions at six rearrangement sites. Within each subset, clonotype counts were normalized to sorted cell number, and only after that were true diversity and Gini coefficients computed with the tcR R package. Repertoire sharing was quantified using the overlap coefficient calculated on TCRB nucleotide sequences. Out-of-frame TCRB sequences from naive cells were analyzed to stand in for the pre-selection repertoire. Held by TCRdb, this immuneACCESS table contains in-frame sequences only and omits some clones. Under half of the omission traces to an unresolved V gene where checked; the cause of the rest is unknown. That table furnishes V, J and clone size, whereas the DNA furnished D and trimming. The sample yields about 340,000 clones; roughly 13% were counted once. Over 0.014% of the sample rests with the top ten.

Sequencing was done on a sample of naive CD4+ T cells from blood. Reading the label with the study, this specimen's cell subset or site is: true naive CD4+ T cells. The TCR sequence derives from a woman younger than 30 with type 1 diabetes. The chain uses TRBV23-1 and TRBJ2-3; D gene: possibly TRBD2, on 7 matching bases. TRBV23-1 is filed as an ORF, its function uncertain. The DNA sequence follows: TGCGCCAGCAACCCGTGGGGGGGGCGGGAAGATACGCAGTATTTT. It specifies CASNPWGGREDTQYF.